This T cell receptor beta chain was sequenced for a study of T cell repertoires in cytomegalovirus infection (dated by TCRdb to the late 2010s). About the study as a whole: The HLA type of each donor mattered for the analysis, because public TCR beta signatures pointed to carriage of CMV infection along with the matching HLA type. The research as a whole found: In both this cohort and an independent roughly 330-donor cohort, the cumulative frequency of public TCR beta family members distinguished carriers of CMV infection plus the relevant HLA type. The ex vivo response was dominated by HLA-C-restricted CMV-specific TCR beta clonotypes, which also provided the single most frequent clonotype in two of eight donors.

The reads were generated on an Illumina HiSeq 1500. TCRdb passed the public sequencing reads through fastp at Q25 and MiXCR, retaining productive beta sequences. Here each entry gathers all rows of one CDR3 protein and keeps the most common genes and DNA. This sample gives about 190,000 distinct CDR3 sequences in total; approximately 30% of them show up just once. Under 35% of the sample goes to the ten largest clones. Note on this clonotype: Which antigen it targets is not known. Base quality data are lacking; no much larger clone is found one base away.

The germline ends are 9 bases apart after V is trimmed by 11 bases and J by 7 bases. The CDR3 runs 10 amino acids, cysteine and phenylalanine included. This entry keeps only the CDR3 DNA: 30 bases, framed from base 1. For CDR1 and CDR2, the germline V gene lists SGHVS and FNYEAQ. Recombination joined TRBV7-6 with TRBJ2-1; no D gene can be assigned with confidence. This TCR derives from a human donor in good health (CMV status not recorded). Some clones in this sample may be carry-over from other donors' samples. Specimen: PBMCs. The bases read TGTGCCGGCGGAGAGAATGAGCAGTTCTTC. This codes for CAGGENEQFF.